One T cell receptor (beta chain) is described in this entry. V lost 4 bases to trimming and J lost 4 bases, with 11 bases between them. The germline V gene has CDR1 MNHNY and CDR2 SVGAGI (reference sequence). There are 14 residues in the CDR3. Authors' processing steps: Reference gene primer amplification gave nucleated cell count estimates. The protocol was immunoSEQ multiplex PCR, while the TCRdb copy is restricted to in-frame clones and leaves out a portion. V and J calls and clone size are as listed in that table; D and trimming were resolved from the DNA. The sample records about 280,000 clones, approximately 85% being singletons. The data derive from a study of blood T cell repertoires in COVID-19. For the study at large: Samples came from the United States, Italy and Spain, spanning acute and convalescent COVID-19. PBMCs, B-cell-depleted T cells, or T cells were the source of the cDNA or gDNA that made up the material.

The chain is built from TRBV6-6 and TRBJ1-5; D unclear. The sequenced sample was peripheral blood. The clonotype originates from a human donor in a cohort sampled during active COVID-19. CDR3 loop: CASSSPGNNQPQHF. DNA for the CDR3: TGTGCCAGCAGTTCCCCGGGAAATAATCAGCCCCAGCATTTT.